This record covers a single T cell receptor beta chain. Its antigen remains unidentified. Primers for the PCR totalled 60 Vbeta and 13 Jbeta. The data were produced by immunoSEQ multiplex PCR, yet TCRdb's version contains in-frame clones alone and is incomplete. The sample shows about 190,000 clones, roughly four fifths of them seen only once. V was cut by 3 bases and J by 6 bases, with 9 bases left in between. Germline V gene lookup returns CDR1 MNHNS and CDR2 SASEGT. There are 13 residues in the CDR3. This sample was included in a study of cytomegalovirus exposure and HLA in healthy donors. Study-level information: Unique TCRs from HLA-typed donors, 75 million to 100 million of them, were held in an early data release.

Findings and limits, study-wide: There were some 150 TCR beta chains listed as cytomegalovirus-associated. Analysis performed later found roughly 17,000 TCR beta sequences associated with HLA alleles at 0.05 false discovery rate. As a later analysis showed, a missense DCLRE1C variant was linked to trimming of TCR beta V- and J-genes.

The TCR comes from a woman under 40 in good health and CMV-seropositive. J is TRBJ1-5 and V is TRBV6-1; no reliable D call. Sequences were obtained from PBMCs. DNA of the CDR3: TGTGCCAGCAGTGACCGAAGAGGTCAGCCCCAGCATTTT. This translates into CASSDRRGQPQHF.